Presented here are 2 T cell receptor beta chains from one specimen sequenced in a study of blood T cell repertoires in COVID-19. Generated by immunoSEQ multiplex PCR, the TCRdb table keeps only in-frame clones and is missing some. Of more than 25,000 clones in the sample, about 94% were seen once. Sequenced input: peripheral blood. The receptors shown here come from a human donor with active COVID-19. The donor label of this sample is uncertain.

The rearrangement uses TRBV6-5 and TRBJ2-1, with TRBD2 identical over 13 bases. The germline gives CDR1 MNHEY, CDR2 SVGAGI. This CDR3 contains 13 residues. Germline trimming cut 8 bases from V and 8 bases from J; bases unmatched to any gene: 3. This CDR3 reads CASVLAGGDEQFF. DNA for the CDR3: TGTGCCAGCGTACTAGCGGGAGGGGATGAGCAGTTCTTC.

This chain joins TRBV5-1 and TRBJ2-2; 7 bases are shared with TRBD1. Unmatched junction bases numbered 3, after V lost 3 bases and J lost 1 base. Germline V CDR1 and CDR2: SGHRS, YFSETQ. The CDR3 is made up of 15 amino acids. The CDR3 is CASSSRTGNTGELFF. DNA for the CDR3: TGCGCCAGCAGCTCCCGGACAGGGAACACCGGGGAGCTGTTTTTT. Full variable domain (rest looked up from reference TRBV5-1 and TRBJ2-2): KAGVTQTPRYLIKTRGQQVTLSCSPISGHRSVSWYQQTPGQGLQFLFEYFSETQRNKGNFPGRFSGRQFSNSRSEMNVSTLELGDSALYLCASSSRTGNTGELFFGEGSRLTVL.